This section outlines one TCR beta chain sequence together with its context. Its specificity is not known. MiXCR was run by TCRdb on the reads, yielding one entry per CDR3 protein. The table shows approximately 750,000 distinct CDR3 sequences, with approximately 34% occurring only once. These data are taken from a study of T cell repertoires in cytomegalovirus infection. Study in general: CMV infection together with matching HLA type was indicated by public TCR beta signatures. Study-wide findings and caveats: CMV-specific TCR beta clonotypes restricted by HLA-C were the ones dominating the ex vivo response. Carriers of CMV and the relevant HLA type were discriminated by public TCR beta frequency.

Deletions cut 5 bases from V and 1 base from J, with 17 bases between. There are 16 residues in the CDR3. The receptor's source is a human donor in good health (CMV status not recorded). Some clones in this sample may be carry-over from other donors' samples. Sequenced input: PBMCs. The V call is TRBV12-3 or TRBV12-4, the J call TRBJ1-2; D gene uncertain. The CDR3 region has the DNA TGTGCCAGCAGTCCCGTTGGGTTTGGACGTAACTATGGCTACACCTTC. Its translation is CASSPVGFGRNYGYTF.